The 31 T cell receptor beta chains below all came from one sample that was sequenced in a study of shared T cell receptors in the human thymus. Sequencing was performed with immunoSEQ multiplex PCR; in TCRdb, only in-frame clones are kept and a portion is missing. The repertoire holds more than 550,000 clones, with 70% to 90% as singletons. This same sample was also taken into another study, of human thymus T cells.

Source material: thymocytes. The receptors shown here come from a girl under three years old with a congenital heart defect.

The CDR3 bases are TGTGCTAGTGGTTCGACTAGCGGGGGGGCGAGGAATGAGCAGTTCTTC. Encoded protein: CASGSTSGGARNEQFF. The chain combines TRBV12-5 with TRBJ2-1; 14 bases line up with TRBD2. The CDR3 is 16 residues long. The germline V gene has CDR1 LGHNT and CDR2 FRNRAP. Unmatched junction bases numbered 6, after V lost 4 bases and J lost 7 bases.

The chain employs TRBV28 and TRBJ1-2; no clear D. Trimming took off 6 bases at V and 5 bases at J, with 19 bases between the two ends. Germline V CDR1 and CDR2: MDHEN, SYDVKM. This CDR3 comprises 15 residues. The CDR3: CASSPKRAFGYGYTF. The CDR3 coding sequence is TGTGCCAGCAGCCCCAAGCGGGCGTTTGGGTATGGCTACACCTTC.

A few counts support this clone. The chain joins TRBV27 to TRBJ1-1; perhaps TRBD1 as D (6 bases). Germline V gives CDR1 MNHEY, CDR2 SMNVEV (reference sequence). The V end was cut by 5 bases, the J end by 2 bases, with 12 bases between. This CDR3 is built from 14 residues. The CDR3 coding sequence is TGTGCCAGCAGTCGGTGGGACACCAACACTGAAGCTTTCTTT. This sequence encodes CASSRWDTNTEAFF.

This clone has just one count. The chain couples TRBV14 to TRBJ1-1; TRBD1 aligns across 10 bases. V lost 1 base to trimming and J lost 0 bases; unmatched junction nucleotides: 5. This CDR3 is built from 17 residues. Looked up from germline, CDR1 is SGHDN and CDR2 is FVKESK. CDR3 sequence: CASSQGGQGPLNTEAFF. The DNA for the CDR3 is TGTGCCAGCAGCCAAGGGGGACAGGGGCCCCTGAACACTGAAGCTTTCTTT.

The chain has TRBV27 and TRBJ2-7, with D possibly being TRBD1 (5 bases). Germline-derived CDR1 and CDR2 are MNHEY and SMNVEV (reference sequence). There are 15 residues in the CDR3. V was cut by 5 bases and J by 0 bases, with 14 bases left in between. CDR3 in amino acids: CASSASGLSSYEQYF. Here the CDR3 DNA reads TGTGCCAGCAGTGCCTCAGGGTTAAGCTCCTACGAGCAGTACTTC.

The gene calls are TRBV2 and TRBJ1-6; 7 nucleotides line up with TRBD1. V shed 5 bases and J 7 bases; nucleotides not matched to a gene: 11. The germline CDR1 and CDR2 sequences are SNHLY and FYNNEI. The length of the CDR3 is 16 residues. The CDR3 DNA reads as TGTGCCAGCAGTACCGCGGACAGGAGGGGCAATTCACCCCTCCACTTT. Protein: CASSTADRRGNSPLHF.

V and J are TRBV27 and TRBJ2-3; 8 bases map to TRBD2. The CDR3 runs to 19 residues. V shed 7 bases and J 0 bases; nucleotides not matched to a gene: 18. Germline V gene data show CDR1 as MNHEY and CDR2 as SMNVEV (reference sequence). The CDR3 nucleotides read TGTGCCAGCACCCCCCTCCGGCAGCGGGGGCACCCTAGCACAGATACGCAGTATTTT. This codes for CASTPLRQRGHPSTDTQYF.

The chain recombines TRBV10-3 with TRBJ1-3; D uncertain. The V gene's germline CDR1 is ENHRY and CDR2 SYGVKD. The CDR3 consists of 17 residues. V dropped 0 bases and J dropped 2 bases, with 14 bases sitting between them. CDR3 DNA: TGTGCCATCAGTGAGTCACGGGATGATGTCCCTGGAAACACCATATATTTT. This encodes CAISESRDDVPGNTIYF.

The CDR3 is CASSLTPLEKDEQYF. The CDR3 DNA reads TGTGCCAGCAGCTTAACTCCATTAGAAAAAGACGAGCAGTACTTC. The V and J genes are TRBV11-2 and TRBJ2-7; D is undetermined. V was clipped by 2 bases and J by 5 bases, with 16 bases between them. CDR1 and CDR2 (germline): SGHAT, FQNNGV. This CDR3 contains 15 residues.

The V call is TRBV20-1, the J call TRBJ2-1; TRBD2 aligns across 7 bases. V lost 7 bases and J lost 9; bases outside the gene matches: 6. The CDR3 is 11 amino acids. Per germline, CDR1 DFQATT and CDR2 SNEGSKA (reference sequence). The CDR3 sequence: CSVSGEGEQFF. In DNA form, the CDR3 reads TGCAGTGTAAGCGGGGAGGGTGAGCAGTTCTTC.

V usage is TRBV6-5 and J usage is TRBJ1-1; D remains ambiguous. Trimming shortened V by 8 bases and J by 2 bases, and 18 bases separated the two germline ends. The CDR3 contains 15 residues. Looked up from germline, CDR1 is MNHEY and CDR2 is SVGAGI. The CDR3 region is CASSPDHRENTEAFF. The CDR3 DNA reads as TGTGCCAGCTCTCCCGACCACCGGGAAAACACTGAAGCTTTCTTT.

As to this clone: At the DNA level, this CDR3 is encoded by other sequences in the same sample as well. This chain links TRBV5-1 with TRBJ1-3, with D unclear. Germline V gives CDR1 SGHRS, CDR2 YFSETQ. V shed 0 bases and J shed 3 bases, with 13 bases lying between them. The CDR3 loop spans 16 amino acids. CDR3: CASSLECRGCGNTIYF. In nucleotides, the CDR3 is TGCGCCAGCAGCTTGGAGTGTCGGGGTTGTGGAAACACCATATATTTT.

The chain employs TRBV2 and TRBJ1-2; D is possibly TRBD1 (5 bases). V lost 7 bases and J 7 bases, leaving 22 bases between the germline ends. Germline-derived CDR1 and CDR2 are SNHLY and FYNNEI. The CDR3 consists of 15 residues. The CDR3 DNA sequence: TGTGCCAGCACCCCCTGGGGGGATAAGGAGGCTGGCTACACCTTC. This codes for CASTPWGDKEAGYTF.

The chain employs TRBV30 and TRBJ1-1; the match to TRBD1 covers 8 bases. In germline, CDR1 is GTSNPN, CDR2 SVGIG (reference sequence). This CDR3 is 15 amino acids long. Trimming removed 0 bases from V and 7 bases from J; junction bases left unmatched: 10. This CDR3 reads CAWSVHRDRLIEAFF. The CDR3 DNA follows: TGTGCCTGGAGTGTACATCGGGACAGGCTGATTGAAGCTTTCTTT.

The chain joins TRBV30 to TRBJ1-2; D gene uncertain. This CDR3 is built from 13 residues. Germline values: CDR1 GTSNPN, CDR2 SVGIG (reference sequence). The V end was cut by 0 bases, the J end by 8 bases, with 13 bases between. Here the CDR3 DNA reads TGTGCCTGGAGTGTACGGGGTCCCCCCGGCTACACCTTC. Translating gives CAWSVRGPPGYTF. Combining the CDR3 with reference TRBV30 and TRBJ1-2 gives the whole variable domain SQTIHQWPATLVQPVGSPLSLECTVEGTSNPNLYWYRQAAGRGLQLLFYSVGIGQISSEVPQNLSASRPQDRQFILSSKKLLLSDSGFYLCAWSVRGPPGYTFGSGTRLTVV.

The chain uses TRBV28 and TRBJ1-5; TRBD1 is a possible D gene (6 bases). Germline assignment: CDR1 MDHEN and CDR2 SYDVKM. This CDR3 spans 17 amino acids. Trimming left V 1 base short and J 1 base short, with 14 bases between. The CDR3 is CASSLSVWGTSNQPQHF. The CDR3 DNA is TGTGCCAGCAGTTTATCGGTGTGGGGGACAAGCAATCAGCCCCAGCATTTT.

This chain uses TRBV7-9 with TRBJ1-6; weak D call: TRBD1 (6 bases). Germline assignment: CDR1 SEHNR and CDR2 FQNEAQ (reference sequence). V lost 3 bases to trimming and J lost 7 bases, with 13 bases between them. The CDR3 consists of 15 residues. As DNA, the CDR3 is TGTGCCAGCAGCTTCGTTTGGACAGACAATTCACCCCTCCACTTT. Translating it yields CASSFVWTDNSPLHF.

This chain joins TRBV19 and TRBJ2-7, with 7 bases aligning to TRBD2. This CDR3 contains 15 residues. In germline, CDR1 is LNHDA, CDR2 SQIVND (reference sequence). The trim removed 6 bases at V and 1 base at J, leaving 9 bases unmatched. CDR3 sequence (DNA): TGTGCCAGTAGCCGGGAGGCTTCGACTTCCTACGAGCAGTACTTC. This gives the protein CASSREASTSYEQYF.

The chain combines TRBV19 with TRBJ2-3; TRBD2 is a possible D gene (5 bases). Per germline, CDR1 LNHDA and CDR2 SQIVND (reference sequence). V was trimmed by 3 bases and J by 0 bases, leaving 13 bases between them. The CDR3 sequence is 16 residues long. In DNA, the CDR3 is TGTGCCAGTAGTATCCGGACTGGGCCTAGCACAGATACGCAGTATTTT. Translated: CASSIRTGPSTDTQYF.

This sequence joins TRBV29-1 and TRBJ1-2; a weak D match, TRBD1 (5 bases). The length of the CDR3 is 13 residues. In germline, CDR1 is SQVTM, CDR2 ANQGSEA. V lost 5 bases to trimming and J lost 6 bases, with 16 bases between them. CDR3 bases: TGCAGCGTTTTGACAGATGGCGGTAATGGCTACACCTTC. This codes for CSVLTDGGNGYTF. Full variable domain (outside the CDR3, taken from reference TRBV29-1 and TRBJ1-2): SAVISQKPSRDICQRGTSLTIQCQVDSQVTMMFWYRQQPGQSLTLIATANQGSEATYESGFVIDKFPISRPNLTFSTLTVSNMSPEDSSIYLCSVLTDGGNGYTFGSGTRLTVV.

V usage is TRBV4-1 and J usage is TRBJ2-5; 8 bases align to TRBD2. CDR1 is MGHRA and CDR2 is YSYEKL in the germline V gene. This CDR3 is 16 amino acids long. Trimming removed 4 bases from V and 5 bases from J; junction bases left unmatched: 12. The CDR3 DNA reads TGCGCCAGCAGCCCCCACTGGCGGGGGGCAGGGGAGACCCAGTACTTC. Residues: CASSPHWRGAGETQYF.

This clone was found once. The chain is built from TRBV7-8 and TRBJ2-1, with 14 bases fitting TRBD2. The CDR3 spans 18 residues. Per the germline V gene, CDR1 is SGHVS and CDR2 is FQNEAQ. The ends lost 5 bases at V and 1 base at J; junction bases unmatched: 7. Here the CDR3 reads CASSRRLAGGCSYNEQFF. CDR3 DNA: TGTGCCAGCAGCCGTAGACTAGCGGGGGGGTGTTCCTACAATGAGCAGTTCTTC.

The chain couples TRBV9 to TRBJ1-2; D is possibly TRBD1 (5 bases). Trimming removed 0 bases from V and 4 bases from J, with 7 bases in between. Germline loops: CDR1 SGDLS, CDR2 YYNGEE. The CDR3 spans 13 residues. This CDR3 reads CASSVGGSYGYTF. The CDR3 DNA sequence: TGTGCCAGCAGCGTAGGGGGCAGCTATGGCTACACCTTC.

The chain combines TRBV6-6 with TRBJ1-5; no clear D gene. Trimming took 8 bases from V and 1 from J, leaving 15 bases between them. The CDR3 covers 15 residues. Germline V CDR1 and CDR2: MNHNY, SVGAGI (reference sequence). The CDR3 region has the DNA TGTGCCAGCTCAACACTAGACCTAAGCAATCAGCCCCAGCATTTT. Translating gives CASSTLDLSNQPQHF.

The chain has TRBV21-1 and TRBJ2-2; the table's D call TRBD2 went unverified against the DNA. TRBV21-1 has pseudogene status. The CDR3 contains 16 residues. The CDR3 nucleotides read TGTGCCAGCAGCCACTGGGCTAGCGGGGGCCCCGGGGAGCTGTTTTTT. This gives the protein CASSHWASGGPGELFF.

The CDR3 protein is CASRPLGTIDYGYTF. In DNA, the CDR3 is TGTGCCAGCAGACCCCTAGGGACTATCGACTATGGCTACACCTTC. The chain combines TRBV11-2 with TRBJ1-2; possibly TRBD1 for D (5 bases). Germline CDR1 SGHAT, CDR2 FQNNGV. Trimming removed 6 bases at V and 3 bases at J, with 17 bases between. The CDR3 has 15 residues.

J is TRBJ2-5 and V is TRBV9; 8 nucleotides match TRBD1. CDR3 length equals 14 residues. Germline CDR1 reads SGDLS; CDR2 reads YYNGEE. With V trimmed by 2 bases and J by 5 bases, 5 bases remained unmatched. CDR3 sequence: CASSVGQVGETQYF. The CDR3 nucleotides are TGTGCCAGCAGCGTGGGACAGGTCGGGGAGACCCAGTACTTC.

Comments on this clone: This CDR3 is also generated by other DNA sequences in the sample. The genes are TRBV6-5 and TRBJ1-5; TRBD1 matches 8 bases. The CDR3 totals 14 residues. The junction had 4 bases not matched to a gene; V was cut back by 5 bases and J by 4 bases. Per germline, CDR1 MNHEY and CDR2 SVGAGI. The CDR3 sequence: CASSLGQGNQPQHF. Here the CDR3 DNA reads TGTGCCAGCAGTCTCGGACAGGGTAATCAGCCCCAGCATTTT.

The chain joins TRBV19 to TRBJ1-2; D call uncertain. Germline CDR1 LNHDA, CDR2 SQIVND (reference sequence). There are 12 residues in the CDR3. V lost 4 bases, J lost 0 bases, and 3 bases lay in between. CDR3 residues: CASSNTNYGYTF. The DNA of the CDR3 is TGTGCCAGTAGTAACACTAACTATGGCTACACCTTC.

The chain combines TRBV4-3 with TRBJ2-5; weak D call: TRBD2 (6 bases). This CDR3 region has 15 residues. V lost 2 bases, J lost 5 bases, and 15 bases lay in between. Germline lookup yields CDR1 LGHNA and CDR2 YSLEER. CDR3 loop: CASSQLPGGVETQYF. The DNA for the CDR3 is TGCGCCAGCAGCCAACTGCCCGGGGGAGTGGAGACCCAGTACTTC.

This sequence joins TRBV12-5 and TRBJ2-7; tentatively, D is TRBD2 (6 bases). This CDR3 contains 17 residues. Deletions cut 4 bases from V and 0 bases from J, with 19 bases between. Germline CDR1 is LGHNT and CDR2 is FRNRAP. The CDR3 loop is CASGSLPGEPLSYEQYF. The CDR3 DNA is TGTGCTAGTGGTTCCCTGCCGGGAGAGCCTCTCTCCTACGAGCAGTACTTC.